This entry features one T cell receptor (beta chain) sequence. Its binding antigen is unknown. Base qualities are missing; no much larger clone stands one base away. The germline V gene supplies CDR1 SNHLY and CDR2 FYNNEI. Deletion took 7 bases off V and 0 bases off J, with a span of 13 bases between the germline ends. Spanning cysteine to phenylalanine, the CDR3 consists of 14 amino acids. Of all the DNA, just the CDR3 is kept, 42 bases in frame from base 1. The method behind the library was the immunoSEQ multiplex PCR assay. Adaptive Biotechnologies performed TCRbeta CDR3 sequencing at survey depth and reported CDR3 sequences, V/J genes, productive frequency, and template counts. TCR beta CDR3 regions were amplified from genomic DNA rather than RNA. The authors processed their data as follows. Pairwise repertoire overlap between tissues was quantified with Jensen-Shannon divergence, where 1 means complete divergence and 0 identical. Based on pairwise JSD values, tissues were grouped by single-linkage agglomerative hierarchical clustering, and the results were shown as dendrograms. GLIPH2 was applied to all patient samples using simulation_depth 1000, kmer_min_depth 3, and cdr3_length_cutoff 8, and only groups with more than two unique CDR3s were retained. A standardized tissue-overlap score was generated by extrapolating Jaccard GLIPH-group overlap across patients to a standard repertoire size of 1000 clones. Associations of diversity with clinical or experimental variables used linear mixed-effect models with tissue fixed effects and individual random effects. TCRdb limited this immuneACCESS table to in-frame rearrangements with V and J called. A share of clones is missing; checked studies link under half to unresolved V genes, and the rest is unexplained. That table supplies the V and J calls and clone size; D and trimming were determined from the DNA. Across this sample there are around 28,000 clones, with 85% seen only once. About 3.7% of the sample is in the top ten clones.

The data derive from a study of tissue T cells after allogeneic stem cell transplantation (dated 2022 in TCRdb). In terms of the full investigation: Over a three-year period, about seven adult allo-HCT recipients who had steroid-refractory GVHD were prospectively enrolled in a research-autopsy study. All GVHD patients received grafts from donors, four unmodified and three CD34-selected to deplete T cells. Gastrointestinal GVHD was present in all GVHD patients, each of whom received several lines of GVHD-directed therapy, and roughly five of these patients also had skin involvement. A few GVHD patients had pre-transplant PBMCs available, and those PBMCs were of recipient origin. For viably preserved blood and marrow, CD3+ T cells were flow-sorted when cell numbers allowed; smaller samples underwent direct DNA extraction. The study profiled TCR beta repertoires in many tissues obtained from research autopsies of patients with and without GVHD, and also in mouse models of GVHD. The human part of the study was a prospective observational study with no blinding and no randomization.

The time point tag for this specimen amounts to: recipient (host-origin) PBMCs collected before allo-HCT. The research as a whole found: Within patients, how anatomically similar tissues were was a major factor shaping TCR repertoire composition, regardless of disease or transplant status. The patient cohort was small and varied clinically, and sampling depth was recognized as a limitation. Only a few T cell clones appeared in more than one patient, yet motif-based clustering showed tissue-specific repertoire signatures that were shared between patients. Blood and spleen T cells captured only a limited portion of the TCR repertoire detected in tissues, in both patients and mice. The study did not determine which tissue TCRs were alloreactive or antigen-specific, and some clones might have been persisting host cells.

The receptor was derived from a woman between 18 and 55 years old who later had graft-versus-host disease after an allogeneic stem cell transplant. The rearranged segments are TRBV2 and TRBJ2-7; the D element could tentatively be TRBD1 or TRBD2, as 5 bases agree for each. The specimen was blood, collected before transplantation. This receptor carries the CDR3 CASKDEGSSYEQYF. The DNA reads as follows: TGTGCCAGCAAAGATGAGGGGAGCTCCTACGAGCAGTACTTC.